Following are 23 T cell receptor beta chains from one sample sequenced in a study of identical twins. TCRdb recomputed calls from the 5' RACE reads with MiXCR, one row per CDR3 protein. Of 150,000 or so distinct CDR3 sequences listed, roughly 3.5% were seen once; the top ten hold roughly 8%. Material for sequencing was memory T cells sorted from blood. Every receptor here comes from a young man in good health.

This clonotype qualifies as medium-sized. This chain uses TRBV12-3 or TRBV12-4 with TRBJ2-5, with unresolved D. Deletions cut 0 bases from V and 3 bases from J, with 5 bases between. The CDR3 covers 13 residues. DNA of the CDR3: TGTGCCAGCAGTTTAGCGGCGGAAGAGACCCAGTACTTC. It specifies CASSLAAEETQYF.

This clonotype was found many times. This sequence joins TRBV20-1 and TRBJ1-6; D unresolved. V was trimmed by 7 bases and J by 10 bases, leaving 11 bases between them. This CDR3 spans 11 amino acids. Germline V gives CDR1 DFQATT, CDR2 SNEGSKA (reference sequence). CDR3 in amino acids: CSVTSGSPLHF. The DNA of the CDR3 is TGCAGTGTTACGAGTGGCTCACCCCTCCACTTT.

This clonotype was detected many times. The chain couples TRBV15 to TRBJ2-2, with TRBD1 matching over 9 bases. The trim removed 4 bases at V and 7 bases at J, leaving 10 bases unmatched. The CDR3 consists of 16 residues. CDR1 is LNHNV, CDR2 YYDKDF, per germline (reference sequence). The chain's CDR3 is CATSITGTGILGELFF. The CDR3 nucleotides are TGTGCCACCAGCATTACCGGGACAGGGATCCTCGGGGAGCTGTTTTTT.

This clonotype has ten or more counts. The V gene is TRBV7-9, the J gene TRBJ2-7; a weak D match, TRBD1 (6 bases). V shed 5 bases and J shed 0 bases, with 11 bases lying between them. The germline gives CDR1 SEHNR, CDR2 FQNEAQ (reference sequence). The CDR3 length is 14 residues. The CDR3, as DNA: TGTGCCAGCAGCCCCGACAGGAGCTCCTACGAGCAGTACTTC. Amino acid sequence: CASSPDRSSYEQYF.

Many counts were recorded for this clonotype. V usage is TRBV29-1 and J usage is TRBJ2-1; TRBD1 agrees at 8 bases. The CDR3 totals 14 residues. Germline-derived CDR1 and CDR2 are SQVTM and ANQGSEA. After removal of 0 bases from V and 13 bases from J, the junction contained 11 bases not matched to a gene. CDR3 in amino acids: CSVEDRLDRVEQFF. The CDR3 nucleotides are TGCAGCGTTGAAGATCGATTGGACAGGGTGGAACAGTTCTTC.

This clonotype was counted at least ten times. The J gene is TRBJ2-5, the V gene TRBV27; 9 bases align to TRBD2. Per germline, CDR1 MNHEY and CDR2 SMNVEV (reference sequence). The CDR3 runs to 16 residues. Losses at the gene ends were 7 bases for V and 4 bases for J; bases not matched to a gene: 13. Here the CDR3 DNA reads TGTGCCAGCAAAGGTTGGCGGGAGGGCCCTGGAGAGACCCAGTACTTC. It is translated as CASKGWREGPGETQYF.

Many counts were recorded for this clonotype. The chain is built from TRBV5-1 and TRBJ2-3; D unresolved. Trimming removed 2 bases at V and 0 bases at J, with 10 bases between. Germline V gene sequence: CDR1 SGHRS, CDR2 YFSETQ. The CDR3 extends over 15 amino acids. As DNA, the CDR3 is TGCGCCAGCAGCTTTAGGCGGCAGAGCACAGATACGCAGTATTTT. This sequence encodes CASSFRRQSTDTQYF.

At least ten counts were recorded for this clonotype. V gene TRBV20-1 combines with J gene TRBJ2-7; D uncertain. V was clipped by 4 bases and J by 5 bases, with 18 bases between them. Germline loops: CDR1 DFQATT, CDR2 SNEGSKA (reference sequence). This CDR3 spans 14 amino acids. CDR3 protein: CSAKFLGNFNEQYF. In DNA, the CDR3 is TGCAGTGCTAAGTTTTTGGGGAATTTCAACGAGCAGTACTTC.

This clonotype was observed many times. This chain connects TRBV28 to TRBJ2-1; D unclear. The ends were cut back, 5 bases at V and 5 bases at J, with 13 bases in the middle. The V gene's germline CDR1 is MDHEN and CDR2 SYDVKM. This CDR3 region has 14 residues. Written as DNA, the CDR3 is TGTGCCAGCAGTCCCCCAGGATCCCACAATGAGCAGTTCTTC. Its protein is CASSPPGSHNEQFF. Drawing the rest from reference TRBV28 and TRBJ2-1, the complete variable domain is DVKVTQSSRYLVKRTGEKVFLECVQDMDHENMFWYRQDPGLGLRLIYFSYDVKMKEKGDIPEGYSVSREKKERFSLILESASTNQTSMYLCASSPPGSHNEQFFGPGTRLTVL.

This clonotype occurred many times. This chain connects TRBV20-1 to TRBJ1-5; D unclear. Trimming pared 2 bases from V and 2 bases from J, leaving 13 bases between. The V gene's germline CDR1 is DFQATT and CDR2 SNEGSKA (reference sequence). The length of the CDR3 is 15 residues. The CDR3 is CSARMEGSRNQPQHF. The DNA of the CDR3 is TGCAGTGCTAGAATGGAAGGCAGCCGCAATCAGCCCCAGCATTTT.

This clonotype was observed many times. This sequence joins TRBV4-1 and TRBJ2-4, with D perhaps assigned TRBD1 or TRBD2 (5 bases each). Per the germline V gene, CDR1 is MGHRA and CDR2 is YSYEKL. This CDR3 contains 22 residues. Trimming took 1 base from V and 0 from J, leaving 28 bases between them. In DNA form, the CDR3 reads TGCGCCAGCAGCCAAGCCTCCCGGGCAGGGACCGCTGACAACATAGCCAAAAACATTCAGTACTTC. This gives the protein CASSQASRAGTADNIAKNIQYF.

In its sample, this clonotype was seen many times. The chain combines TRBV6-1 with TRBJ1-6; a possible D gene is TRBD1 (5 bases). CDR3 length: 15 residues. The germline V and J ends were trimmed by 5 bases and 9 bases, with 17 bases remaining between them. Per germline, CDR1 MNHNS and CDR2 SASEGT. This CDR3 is CASSTGRGSGSPLHF. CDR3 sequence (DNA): TGTGCCAGCAGTACGGGGAGGGGATCGGGTTCACCCCTCCACTTT.

The CDR3 sequence: CSAPSSGGGYGYTF. The CDR3, as DNA: TGCAGCGCACCGTCCTCTGGAGGGGGCTATGGCTACACCTTC. The rearrangement joins TRBV29-1 to TRBJ1-2; D may be TRBD1 (6 bases). Germline values: CDR1 SQVTM, CDR2 ANQGSEA. The CDR3 loop spans 14 amino acids. V shed 7 bases and J shed 4 bases, with 19 bases lying between them. The variable domain in full, with the rest retrieved from reference TRBV29-1 and TRBJ1-2, is SAVISQKPSRDICQRGTSLTIQCQVDSQVTMMFWYRQQPGQSLTLIATANQGSEATYESGFVIDKFPISRPNLTFSTLTVSNMSPEDSSIYLCSAPSSGGGYGYTFGSGTRLTVV.

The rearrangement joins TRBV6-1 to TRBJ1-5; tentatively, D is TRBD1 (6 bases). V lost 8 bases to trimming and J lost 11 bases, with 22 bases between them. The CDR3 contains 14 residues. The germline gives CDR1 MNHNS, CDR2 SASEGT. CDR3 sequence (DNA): TGTGCCAGCCAAAATAGTGGGGGCCAAGGGGCCCAGCATTTT. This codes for CASQNSGGQGAQHF.

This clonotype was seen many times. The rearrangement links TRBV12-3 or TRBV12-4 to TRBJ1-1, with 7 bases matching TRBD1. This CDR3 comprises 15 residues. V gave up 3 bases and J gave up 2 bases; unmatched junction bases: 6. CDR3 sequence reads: CASSLSGQKNTEAFF. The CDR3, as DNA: TGTGCCAGCAGTTTGTCGGGACAGAAAAACACTGAAGCTTTCTTT.

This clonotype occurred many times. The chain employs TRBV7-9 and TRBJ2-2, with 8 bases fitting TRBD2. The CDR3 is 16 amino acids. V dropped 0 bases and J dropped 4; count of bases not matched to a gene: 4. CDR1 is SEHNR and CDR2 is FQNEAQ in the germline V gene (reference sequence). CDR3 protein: CASSLAQSGSTGELFF. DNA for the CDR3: TGTGCCAGCAGCTTAGCGCAAAGCGGGAGCACCGGGGAGCTGTTTTTT.

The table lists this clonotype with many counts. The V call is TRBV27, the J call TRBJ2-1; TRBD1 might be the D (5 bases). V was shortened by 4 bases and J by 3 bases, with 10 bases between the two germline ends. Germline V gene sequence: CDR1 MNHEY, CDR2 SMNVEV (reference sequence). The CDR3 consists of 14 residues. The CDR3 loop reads CASSSDSSYNEQFF. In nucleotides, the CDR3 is TGTGCCAGCAGTTCAGACAGTAGCTACAATGAGCAGTTCTTC.

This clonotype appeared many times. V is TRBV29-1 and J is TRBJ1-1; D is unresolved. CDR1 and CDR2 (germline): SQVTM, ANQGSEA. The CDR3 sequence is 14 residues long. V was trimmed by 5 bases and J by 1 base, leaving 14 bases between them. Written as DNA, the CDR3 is TGCAGCGTTCTCCTTTTCGGGAGGAACACTGAAGCTTTCTTT. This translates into CSVLLFGRNTEAFF.

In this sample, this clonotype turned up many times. CDR3 sequence (DNA): TGTGCCAGCAAGGAGTGGGACGAGCAGTACTTC. Translating it yields CASKEWDEQYF. This rearrangement joins TRBV6-5 to TRBJ2-7; D gene ambiguous. Trimming left V 7 bases short and J 5 bases short, with 9 bases between. This CDR3 is built from 11 residues. Germline V gene lookup returns CDR1 MNHEY and CDR2 SVGAGI.

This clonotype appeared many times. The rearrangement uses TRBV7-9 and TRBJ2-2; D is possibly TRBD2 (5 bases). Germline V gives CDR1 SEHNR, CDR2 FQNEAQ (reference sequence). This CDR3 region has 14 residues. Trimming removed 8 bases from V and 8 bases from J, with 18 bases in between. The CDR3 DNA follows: TGTGCCAGCGAACAAGGAAGAGGGTCTGGGGAGCTGTTTTTT. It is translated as CASEQGRGSGELFF.

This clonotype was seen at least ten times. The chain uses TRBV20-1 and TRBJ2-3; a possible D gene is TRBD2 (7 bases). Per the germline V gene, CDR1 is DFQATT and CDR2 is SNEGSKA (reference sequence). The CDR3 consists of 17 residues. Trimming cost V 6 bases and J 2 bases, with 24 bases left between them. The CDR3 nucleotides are TGCAGTGCCACCGAGGGGGGGAATCGGGACTACACAGATACGCAGTATTTT. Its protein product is CSATEGGNRDYTDTQYF.

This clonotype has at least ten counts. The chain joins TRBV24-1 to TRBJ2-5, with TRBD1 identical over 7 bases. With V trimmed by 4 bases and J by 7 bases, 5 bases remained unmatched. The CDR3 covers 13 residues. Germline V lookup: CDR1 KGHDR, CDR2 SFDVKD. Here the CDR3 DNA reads TGTGCCACCAGTGAAGAGGGGGCCGTGACCCAGTACTTC. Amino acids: CATSEEGAVTQYF.

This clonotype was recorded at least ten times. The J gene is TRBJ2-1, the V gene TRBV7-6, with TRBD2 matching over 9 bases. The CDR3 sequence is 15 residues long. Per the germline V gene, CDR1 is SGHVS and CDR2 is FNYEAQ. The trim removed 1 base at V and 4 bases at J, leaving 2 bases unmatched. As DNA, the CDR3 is TGTGCCAGCAGCTTAGACACTAGCGGGTACAATGAGCAGTTCTTC. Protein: CASSLDTSGYNEQFF.